This entry features one T cell receptor beta chain sequence. Its antigen is unknown. The sample is drawn from a study of T cells in Graves' hyperthyroidism and ophthalmopathy. Overall study findings and caveats: Most clonotypes that expanded in the thyroid above 0.001 also showed up in blood.

Germline CDR1 LGHDT, CDR2 YNNKEL (reference sequence). V was pared by 1 base and J by 6 bases, with 9 bases between. The CDR3 has 14 amino acids. TCR beta CDR3 regions were amplified from RNA transcripts. RT-PCR in the first round (using the HTBI primer set) targeted the TCR CDR3. MiXCR, run by TCRdb on the multiplex PCR reads, gives a single entry per CDR3 protein. The sample has around 490,000 distinct CDR3 sequences, about 20% seen once; the top ten hold roughly 44%. What was sequenced was blood. The TCR originated in a man aged 35-49 years with Graves' ophthalmopathy. V and J are TRBV3-1 and TRBJ2-2; D tentatively fits TRBD1 or TRBD2 (5 bases each). CDR3 sequence: CASSQGGSAGELFF. The CDR3 nucleotides read TGTGCCAGCAGCCAAGGGGGGAGTGCCGGGGAGCTGTTTTTT. Using reference TRBV3-1 and TRBJ2-2 for the parts outside the CDR3, the full variable domain is DTAVSQTPKYLVTQMGNDKSIKCEQNLGHDTMYWYKQDSKKFLKIMFSYNNKELIINETVPNRFSPKSPDKAHLNLHINSLELGDSAVYFCASSQGGSAGELFFGEGSRLTVL.